Sequencing of this T cell receptor (beta chain) was carried out in a study of post-analysis software for immune sequencing data. The overall study: Both relapsing-remitting and secondary progressive multiple sclerosis featured among the disease courses, as did progressive-relapsing multiple sclerosis. Whole-study results and caveats: Significantly lower normalized Chao1 diversity was seen in multiple sclerosis patients than in controls.

To note about this clonotype: The antigen remains unidentified.

TCR beta libraries were prepared from cDNA with unique molecular identifiers. The T cell input of roughly 0.85 to 11 million gave about half a million cDNA molecules. A single record per CDR3 protein comes from TCRdb applying MiXCR to the PCR reads. The repertoire holds about 820,000 distinct CDR3 sequences, with 53% as singletons. The specimen was blood. This receptor was obtained from a girl aged 5-17 years with multiple sclerosis.

In DNA, the CDR3 is TGCGCCAGCAGCCAAGTTTTATCCAAGATACCCCGGGGGGGCTACAATGAGCAGTACTTC. Protein sequence: CASSQVLSKIPRGGYNEQYF. The chain links TRBV4-1 to TRBJ2-1; 8 bases are shared with TRBD2. Judging by the DNA end, TRBJ2-7 fits better; the J call may be wrong. Germline V CDR1 and CDR2: MGHRA, YSYEKL. The CDR3 length is 20 residues.